This T cell receptor (beta chain) was recovered during a study of T-cell memory formation after mild COVID-19. TCRdb re-called the 5' RACE reads with MiXCR, one entry per CDR3 protein. In the table there are 300,000 or so distinct CDR3 sequences, about 16% of which are singletons. Germline V gene sequence: CDR1 SGHTA, CDR2 FQGNSA. The CDR3 is 14 residues long. Worth noting for this clonotype: It may be a read error: a sequence one base away is much more abundant.

The chain is built from TRBV7-2 and TRBJ2-5; no definite D call. The sequence came from a man in his late teens or twenties who had mild COVID-19 (a few samples of this study predate the infection). Cell type and time point are not known. The sequencing sample was made of PBMCs or a T cell subset sorted from them (not recorded which). The CDR3 protein is CASSRETYQETKYF. CDR3 DNA: TGTGCCAGCAGCCGAGAGACGTACCAAGAGACCAAGTACTTC.